In this sample, the clone carrying this TCR beta chain turned up many times. Its antigen is not known. The record originates from a study of T cell repertoires in cytomegalovirus infection. TCRdb re-called the reads with MiXCR, one entry per CDR3 protein. The sample has 210,000 or so distinct CDR3 sequences, 5% to 8.5% seen once. General study findings and limits: Dominating the ex vivo response were HLA-C-restricted CMV-specific TCR beta clonotypes.

The sequenced material came from PBMCs. This clonotype was sampled from a human donor in good health (CMV status not recorded). Some clones in this sample may be carry-over from other donors' samples.

The CDR3 is CASSYLQGLNTEAFF. The CDR3 DNA is TGTGCCAGCAGTTACCTACAGGGTTTGAACACTGAAGCTTTCTTT. The chain joins TRBV6-5 to TRBJ1-1; D is perhaps TRBD1 (6 bases). This CDR3 is built from 15 residues. V lost 2 bases and J 0 bases, leaving 10 bases between the germline ends. From germline, CDR1 is MNHEY and CDR2 SVGAGI.